This record concerns one T cell receptor (beta chain) sequence. This record comes from a study of blood T cell repertoires in COVID-19. On the study more broadly: In each case, the material was cDNA or gDNA derived from T cells, B-cell-depleted T cells, or PBMCs.

The CDR3 is 22 amino acids. V lost 4 bases to trimming and J lost 0 bases; unmatched junction nucleotides: 20. Germline V CDR1 and CDR2: SGDLS, YYNGEE. Recruits, aged about 18 to 89 years, lived in 20 to 30 US areas. Clinical history as reported by participants underpinned cohort assignment. Cohort 3 donors counted as recovered after two negative PCRs, clearance, or resolved symptoms. The repertoire was sequenced with immunoSEQ multiplex PCR; TCRdb's copy has only in-frame clones and lacks some. The sample records approximately 220,000 clones, 75% to 90% being singletons. This sequence originates from a man aged 25-45 years who had recovered from COVID-19. The gene calls are TRBV9 and TRBJ2-1; 12 bases line up with TRBD2. Material: PBMCs or T cells enriched from blood (not recorded which). CDR3 sequence reads: CASSPRPQVTSGSRVSYNEQFF. In DNA, the CDR3 is TGTGCCAGCAGCCCCCGGCCACAAGTGACTAGCGGGAGTAGGGTCTCCTACAATGAGCAGTTCTTC.